These 26 T cell receptor beta chains were all obtained from the same sample, sequenced in a study of tissue T cells after allogeneic stem cell transplantation. Sequencing used immunoSEQ multiplex PCR; TCRdb keeps in-frame clones, though not all of them. The sample gives 28,000 or so clones, under 95% of which show up once; approximately 2% is in the top ten. The sequencing used blood, collected before transplantation. The receptor set was obtained from a male donor aged 60 or over who later had graft-versus-host disease after an allogeneic stem cell transplant.

The chain employs TRBV18 and TRBJ2-6; D call uncertain. Trimming removed 4 bases from V and 4 bases from J, with 14 bases in between. CDR3 length equals 16 residues. In germline, CDR1 is KGHSH, CDR2 LQKENI. The CDR3 reads CASSRPGGRGANVLTF. For the CDR3, the DNA is TGTGCCAGCTCACGACCCGGTGGACGGGGGGCCAACGTCCTGACTTTC.

A few counts support this clone. The genes are TRBV27 and TRBJ1-5; D remains unclear. The length of the CDR3 is 14 residues. V was clipped by 4 bases and J by 2 bases, with 9 bases between them. Germline CDR1 reads MNHEY; CDR2 reads SMNVEV (reference sequence). CDR3 coding DNA: TGTGCCAGCAGTTGGAGCGAGGGCAATCAGCCCCAGCATTTT. Amino acids: CASSWSEGNQPQHF.

This chain uses TRBV5-6 with TRBJ2-2; 10 bases line up with TRBD2. The V segment lost 0 bases and the J segment 3 bases; nucleotides outside the gene matches: 5. Germline CDR1 is SGHDT and CDR2 is YYEEEE. The length of the CDR3 is 17 residues. The CDR3 reads CASSLVRLAGDTGELFF. The CDR3 DNA sequence: TGTGCCAGCAGCTTGGTTCGTCTAGCGGGGGACACCGGGGAGCTGTTTTTT. Full variable domain (rest looked up from reference TRBV5-6 and TRBJ2-2): DAGVTQSPTHLIKTRGQQVTLRCSPKSGHDTVSWYQQALGQGPQFIFQYYEEEERQRGNFPDRFSGHQFPNYSSELNVNALLLGDSALYLCASSLVRLAGDTGELFFGEGSRLTVL.

J is TRBJ2-1 and V is TRBV9; D not certain. The CDR3 extends over 14 amino acids. V lost 4 bases to trimming and J lost 0 bases, with 8 bases between them. CDR1 and CDR2 (germline): SGDLS, YYNGEE. For the CDR3, the DNA is TGTGCCAGCAGCCCACCAAGCTCCTACAATGAGCAGTTCTTC. This encodes CASSPPSSYNEQFF.

The chain is built from TRBV15 and TRBJ2-7, with 8 bases identical to TRBD2. This CDR3 region has 15 residues. The ends lost 6 bases at V and 0 bases at J; junction bases unmatched: 7. The V gene's germline CDR1 is LNHNV and CDR2 YYDKDF (reference sequence). DNA of the CDR3: TGTGCCACCAGGGTCAATCGGGGGGGCTCCTACGAGCAGTACTTC. The encoded protein is CATRVNRGGSYEQYF.

This clone was seen a single time. The V gene is TRBV7-2, the J gene TRBJ2-4; D perhaps matches TRBD1 (7 bases). Trimming left V 2 bases short and J 6 bases short, with 8 bases between. CDR1 SGHTA and CDR2 FQGNSA come from the germline V gene. This CDR3 comprises 13 residues. The CDR3 DNA reads TGTGCCAGCAGCTTACAGGGGGGAAACATTCAGTACTTC. Residues: CASSLQGGNIQYF.

The V call is TRBV19, the J call TRBJ1-1; TRBD1 matches 7 bases. CDR1 LNHDA and CDR2 SQIVND come from the germline V gene (reference sequence). With V trimmed by 7 bases and J by 0 bases, 5 bases remained unmatched. The CDR3 has 14 amino acids. CDR3 sequence (DNA): TGTGCCAGTATTCCGGGACAGTTGAACACTGAAGCTTTCTTT. As protein: CASIPGQLNTEAFF.

This clone was recorded once. This chain uses TRBV5-6 with TRBJ1-1, with 7 bases that match TRBD1. The CDR3 length is 15 residues. The germline CDR1 and CDR2 sequences are SGHDT and YYEEEE. The ends lost 4 bases at V and 0 bases at J; junction bases unmatched: 6. The CDR3 nucleotides read TGTGCCAGCAGCCTTTCCGGGACAGTGAACACTGAAGCTTTCTTT. This translates into CASSLSGTVNTEAFF.

This sequence joins TRBV6-5 and TRBJ2-1; 10 bases are shared with TRBD2. Germline CDR1 reads MNHEY; CDR2 reads SVGAGI. This CDR3 contains 15 residues. Trimming cost V 6 bases and J 6 bases; bases outside gene matches: 8. The CDR3 spells CASRRSGGAINEQFF. DNA for the CDR3: TGTGCCAGCAGGAGGAGCGGGGGGGCTATCAATGAGCAGTTCTTC.

CDR3 nucleotide sequence: TGTGCCAGCAGCGACATGAAGTCTGGAAACACCATATATTTT. It specifies CASSDMKSGNTIYF. The gene calls are TRBV11-2 and TRBJ1-3; unclear D gene. The CDR3 covers 14 residues. Germline V gives CDR1 SGHAT, CDR2 FQNNGV. The V end was cut by 5 bases, the J end by 1 base, with 9 bases between.

The chain carries TRBV30 and TRBJ1-4; possible D gene TRBD1, 5 bases. CDR3 length equals 13 residues. V gave up 2 bases and J gave up 8 bases, with 12 bases separating them. The V gene's germline CDR1 is GTSNPN and CDR2 SVGIG (reference sequence). CDR3 sequence (DNA): TGTGCCTGGAGTCCGGGGGTAGGGGAAAAACTGTTTTTT. Encoded protein: CAWSPGVGEKLFF.

This CDR3 reads CASSPFSLYEQYF. The CDR3 nucleotides are TGTGCCAGCTCACCCTTCTCCCTATACGAGCAGTACTTC. The chain combines TRBV18 with TRBJ2-7, with no clear D. CDR3 length: 13 residues. Germline-derived CDR1 and CDR2 are KGHSH and LQKENI. V shed 3 bases and J shed 4 bases, with 10 bases lying between them.

The rearrangement links TRBV11-2 to TRBJ2-5; 7 bases match TRBD2. CDR1 and CDR2 (germline): SGHAT, FQNNGV. V lost 5 bases to trimming and J lost 2 bases; unmatched junction nucleotides: 8. The CDR3 length is 15 residues. DNA for the CDR3: TGTGCCAGCAGCCGTCGTGGGGGGGAACAAGAGACCCAGTACTTC. It codes for CASSRRGGEQETQYF.

The genes are TRBV7-9 and TRBJ2-3, with no clear D. Per the germline V gene, CDR1 is SEHNR and CDR2 is FQNEAQ (reference sequence). Trimming pared 5 bases from V and 2 bases from J, leaving 14 bases between. The CDR3 is 15 residues long. The CDR3 sequence is CASSPQGGFTDTQYF. The DNA for the CDR3 is TGTGCCAGCAGCCCTCAAGGTGGGTTCACAGATACGCAGTATTTT. Full variable domain (remainder filled in from reference TRBV7-9 and TRBJ2-3): DTGVSQNPRHKITKRGQNVTFRCDPISEHNRLYWYRQTLGQGPEFLTYFQNEAQLEKSRLLSDRFSAERPKGSFSTLEIQRTEQGDSAMYLCASSPQGGFTDTQYFGPGTRLTVL.

The chain is built from TRBV6-5 and TRBJ1-1; possibly TRBD1 for D (6 bases). Germline V gene data show CDR1 as MNHEY and CDR2 as SVGAGI. The length of the CDR3 is 15 residues. V was cut by 2 bases and J by 1 base, with 11 bases left in between. DNA of the CDR3: TGTGCCAGCAGTTACCGGGGGACACCGAACACTGAAGCTTTCTTT. Protein: CASSYRGTPNTEAFF.

The J gene is TRBJ1-1, the V gene TRBV7-9; weak D call: TRBD1 (6 bases). The CDR3 length is 15 residues. With 5 bases removed from V and 0 bases from J, the gap between germline ends came to 13 bases. CDR1 is SEHNR and CDR2 is FQNEAQ in the germline V gene (reference sequence). The chain's CDR3 is CASSLGGNMNTEAFF. The CDR3 nucleotides are TGTGCCAGCAGCCTAGGGGGAAATATGAACACTGAAGCTTTCTTT.

The rearrangement uses TRBV7-6 and TRBJ2-5, with D unclear. This CDR3 is built from 13 residues. Germline values: CDR1 SGHVS, CDR2 FNYEAQ. Deletions cut 2 bases from V and 0 bases from J, with 4 bases between. This CDR3 reads CASSLPYQETQYF. CDR3 nucleotide sequence: TGTGCCAGCAGCTTACCGTACCAAGAGACCCAGTACTTC. Complete variable domain (other parts from reference TRBV7-6 and TRBJ2-5): GAGVSQSPRYKVTKRGQDVALRCDPISGHVSLYWYRQALGQGPEFLTYFNYEAQQDKSGLPNDRFSAERPEGSISTLTIQRTEQRDSAMYRCASSLPYQETQYFGPGTRLLVL.

The genes are TRBV6-1 and TRBJ1-2; D is uncertain. The CDR3 extends over 11 amino acids. Germline V gene data show CDR1 as MNHNS and CDR2 as SASEGT. V was pared by 2 bases and J by 5 bases, with 3 bases between. CDR3 in amino acids: CASSEYYGYTF. DNA of the CDR3: TGTGCCAGCAGTGAATATTATGGCTACACCTTC.

In DNA form, the CDR3 reads TGTGCCAGCAGCTTAGCAGGTGGGAGCACCTACGAGCAGTACTTC. Its protein is CASSLAGGSTYEQYF. The chain joins TRBV7-2 to TRBJ2-7, with D possibly TRBD2 on 5 matching bases. Germline values: CDR1 SGHTA, CDR2 FQGNSA. V was pared by 0 bases and J by 2 bases, with 11 bases between. The CDR3 is made up of 15 amino acids.

This rearrangement joins TRBV6-4 to TRBJ1-6; 8 nucleotides line up with TRBD1. Trimming at V came to 5 bases and at J to 7 bases, leaving 7 bases not matched to a gene. CDR1 MRHNA and CDR2 SNTAGT come from the germline V gene. CDR3 length: 15 residues. The CDR3 bases are TGTGCCAGCAGTTACGGGACAGGAGTAAATTCACCCCTCCACTTT. Its translation: CASSYGTGVNSPLHF.

The chain carries TRBV28 and TRBJ1-2; D might be TRBD1 (5 bases). This CDR3 has 14 amino acids. The germline V and J ends were trimmed by 5 bases and 7 bases, with 17 bases remaining between them. CDR1 is MDHEN and CDR2 is SYDVKM in the germline V gene. The CDR3 here is CASSRQSRDGGYTF. CDR3 nucleotides: TGTGCCAGCAGTAGACAGTCCAGGGATGGTGGCTACACCTTC.

V and J are TRBV28 and TRBJ2-5; TRBD1 matches at 7 bases. J lost 4 bases, V lost 5 bases, and 7 bases had no gene match. The CDR3 is 14 amino acids. The germline V gene encodes CDR1 MDHEN and CDR2 SYDVKM. CDR3 sequence (DNA): TGTGCCAGCAGTCGGGCTGGACAGGTAGAGACCCAGTACTTC. Its protein is CASSRAGQVETQYF.

The rearrangement links TRBV15 to TRBJ1-2; 9 bases are a match to TRBD1. Germline V lookup: CDR1 LNHNV, CDR2 YYDKDF (reference sequence). The CDR3 has 15 amino acids. V shed 1 base and J 7 bases; nucleotides not matched to a gene: 7. The CDR3 region is CATSRVDRGESGYTF. CDR3 bases: TGTGCCACCAGCAGAGTGGACAGGGGAGAGAGTGGCTACACCTTC.

The V call is TRBV3-1 (or the pseudogene TRBV3-2), the J call TRBJ1-1; TRBD1 agrees at 8 bases. V lost 9 bases to trimming and J lost 1 base; unmatched junction nucleotides: 1. Germline CDR1 reads LGHDT; CDR2 reads YNNKEL (reference sequence). The CDR3 extends over 12 amino acids. The CDR3: CARQGENTEAFF. The CDR3 nucleotides are TGTGCCAGACAGGGGGAGAACACTGAAGCTTTCTTT.

The gene calls are TRBV19 and TRBJ1-5; D is possibly TRBD1 (5 bases). CDR1 is LNHDA and CDR2 is SQIVND in the germline V gene (reference sequence). V lost 0 bases, J lost 0 bases, and 15 bases lay in between. The CDR3 is 18 amino acids. In nucleotides, the CDR3 is TGTGCCAGTAGTATAGATCGGGCAGGGTGGGGTAGCAATCAGCCCCAGCATTTT. Amino acids: CASSIDRAGWGSNQPQHF.

The chain combines TRBV29-1 with TRBJ1-3; TRBD1 is a possible D gene (5 bases). CDR3 length equals 13 residues. The V and J ends lost 4 bases and 2 bases respectively, with 9 bases between them. Germline V gene sequence: CDR1 SQVTM, CDR2 ANQGSEA. The CDR3 nucleotides read TGCAGCGTTGGAGGGGTTGCTGGAAACACCATATATTTT. Residues: CSVGGVAGNTIYF.